This passage covers 2 T cell receptor beta chains from one sample sequenced in a study of CD8 T cells in ankylosing spondylitis (dated by TCRdb to 2016 to 2017). Library creation used 5' RACE. The run used an Illumina HiSeq 2500. The public reads were reprocessed in TCRdb via fastp at Q25 and MiXCR, keeping in-frame beta chains. A single entry per CDR3 protein holds the most common genes and DNA from its merged rows. The sample data list 200,000 to 300,000 distinct CDR3 sequences, and 32% of these were observed just once. The ten largest clones capture around 4.4% of the sample. Sequences were obtained from blood, either unsorted or a sorted T cell fraction (not recorded which). The receptors come from a male donor with ankylosing spondylitis or in good health (not recorded which).

The rearrangement links TRBV15 to TRBJ1-1; tentative D call: TRBD1 (5 bases). Between the trimmed V and J ends, which lost 0 bases and 8 bases, there was a span of 10 bases. The CDR3 runs 13 residues. Germline-derived CDR1 and CDR2 are LNHNV and YYDKDF (reference sequence). CDR3 region: CATSREFRDEAFF. The DNA of the CDR3 is TGTGCCACCAGCAGAGAATTCAGGGACGAAGCTTTCTTT. The complete variable domain, with remaining parts taken from reference TRBV15 and TRBJ1-1, reads DAMVIQNPRYQVTQFGKPVTLSCSQTLNHNVMYWYQQKSSQAPKLLFHYYDKDFNNEADTPDNFQSRRPNTSFCFLDIRSPGLGDTAMYLCATSREFRDEAFFGQGTRLTVV.

This sequence joins TRBV20-1 and TRBJ1-1, with 9 positions matching TRBD1. Germline V gene sequence: CDR1 DFQATT, CDR2 SNEGSKA (reference sequence). The J segment lost 3 bases and the V segment lost 6 bases, leaving 8 bases of the junction unmatched. CDR3 length: 14 amino acids. CDR3 protein: CSAGDREEDTEAFF. The CDR3 DNA reads as TGCAGTGCAGGGGACAGGGAGGAAGACACTGAAGCTTTCTTT.